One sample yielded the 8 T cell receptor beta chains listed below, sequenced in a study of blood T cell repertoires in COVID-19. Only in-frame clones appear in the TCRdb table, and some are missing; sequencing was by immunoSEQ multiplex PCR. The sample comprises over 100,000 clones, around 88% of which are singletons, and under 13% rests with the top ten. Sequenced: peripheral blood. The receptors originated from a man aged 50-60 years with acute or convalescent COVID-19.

Written as DNA, the CDR3 is TGTGCCAGTCAAACTAACAGGGGAACTGAAGCTTTCTTT. It codes for CASQTNRGTEAFF. The genes are TRBV19 and TRBJ1-1, with TRBD1 identical over 7 bases. CDR1 LNHDA and CDR2 SQIVND come from the germline V gene (reference sequence). The CDR3 is 13 amino acids. Trimming removed 8 bases from V and 5 bases from J; junction bases left unmatched: 8.

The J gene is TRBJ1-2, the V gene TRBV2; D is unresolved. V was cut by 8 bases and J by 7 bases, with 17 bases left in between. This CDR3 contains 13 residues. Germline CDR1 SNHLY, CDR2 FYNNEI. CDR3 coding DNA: TGTGCCAGCGCAGCTCGGGAACCGGGTGGCTACACCTTC. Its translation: CASAAREPGGYTF.

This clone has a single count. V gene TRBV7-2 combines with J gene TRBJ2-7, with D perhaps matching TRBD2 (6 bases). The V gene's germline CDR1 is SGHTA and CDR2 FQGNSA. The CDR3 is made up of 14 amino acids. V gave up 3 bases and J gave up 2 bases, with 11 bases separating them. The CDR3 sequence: CASSFLAATYEQYF. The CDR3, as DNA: TGTGCCAGCAGCTTTTTAGCGGCCACCTACGAGCAGTACTTC.

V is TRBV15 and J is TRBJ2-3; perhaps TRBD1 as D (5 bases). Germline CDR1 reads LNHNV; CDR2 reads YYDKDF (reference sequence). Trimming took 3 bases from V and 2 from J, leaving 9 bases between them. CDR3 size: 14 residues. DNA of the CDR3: TGTGCCACCAGCAGCAGTGGGGCCACAGATACGCAGTATTTT. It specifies CATSSSGATDTQYF.

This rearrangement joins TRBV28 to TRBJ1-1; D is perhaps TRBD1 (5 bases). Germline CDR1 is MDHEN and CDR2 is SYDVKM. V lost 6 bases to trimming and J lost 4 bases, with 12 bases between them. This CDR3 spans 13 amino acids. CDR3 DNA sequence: TGTGCCAGCAGCAGAGGAGGGACCACTGAAGCTTTCTTT. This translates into CASSRGGTTEAFF.

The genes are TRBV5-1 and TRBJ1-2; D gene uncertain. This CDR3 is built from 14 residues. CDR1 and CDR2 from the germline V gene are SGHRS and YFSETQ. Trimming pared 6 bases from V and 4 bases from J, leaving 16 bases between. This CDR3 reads CASTLERGSYGYTF. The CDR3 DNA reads TGCGCCAGCACCCTTGAAAGAGGAAGCTATGGCTACACCTTC. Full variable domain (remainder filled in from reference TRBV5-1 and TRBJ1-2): KAGVTQTPRYLIKTRGQQVTLSCSPISGHRSVSWYQQTPGQGLQFLFEYFSETQRNKGNFPGRFSGRQFSNSRSEMNVSTLELGDSALYLCASTLERGSYGYTFGSGTRLTVV.

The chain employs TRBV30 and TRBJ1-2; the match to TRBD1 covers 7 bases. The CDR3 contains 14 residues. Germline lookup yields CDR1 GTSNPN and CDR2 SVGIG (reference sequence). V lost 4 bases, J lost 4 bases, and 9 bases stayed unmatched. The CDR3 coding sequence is TGTGCCTGGATCCTCAAGGGGGCTATCTATGGCTACACCTTC. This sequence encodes CAWILKGAIYGYTF.

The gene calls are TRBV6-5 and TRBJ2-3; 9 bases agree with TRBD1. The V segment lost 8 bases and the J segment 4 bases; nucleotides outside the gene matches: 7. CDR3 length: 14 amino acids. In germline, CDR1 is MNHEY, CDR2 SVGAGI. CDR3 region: CASFRDRAADTQYF. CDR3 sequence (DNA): TGTGCCAGCTTTCGGGACAGGGCGGCAGATACGCAGTATTTT.